A selection of T cell receptor beta chains follows, all from one sample in a study of CD8 T cells in Susac syndrome. TCRdb recomputed calls from the immunoSEQ multiplex PCR reads with MiXCR, one row per CDR3 protein. The table includes just over 80,000 distinct CDR3 sequences, roughly 94% detected once. Sequenced: CD8+ T cells from PBMCs. These TCRs come from a human donor in good health. Both conserved end residues are part of each CDR3. A D gene is named only where the DNA matches it firmly. Size tells how often a clone was seen (once, few, many) or the class of an expanded clone, and some rows leave it out.

NA,TRBV9,TRBJ1-5,NA,TGTGCCAGCAGCGACTTCGACAGACCTCAGCCCCAGCATTTT,CASSDFDRPQPQHF
NA,TRBV4-2,TRBJ2-1,NA,TGTGCCAGCAGCCAACCGGATGAGCAGTTCTTC,CASSQPDEQFF
NA,TRBV2,TRBJ2-1,NA,TGTGCCAGCAGTGTTCAGTACAATGAGCAGTTCTTC,CASSVQYNEQFF
TRBD2,TRBV7-9,TRBJ2-3,NA,TGTGCCAGCAGCCTGTTACTAGCGGAGATCACAGATACGCAGTATTTT,CASSLLLAEITDTQYF
TRBD2,TRBV29-1,TRBJ2-1,NA,TGCAGCGTAGGGACCGGGACTAGTGATTTATATGAGCAGTTCTTC,CSVGTGTSDLYEQFF
TRBD2,TRBV3-1,TRBJ2-3,NA,TGTGCCAGCAGCCAAGGGAAGATAGCGGGAACGACAGATACGCAGTATTTT,CASSQGKIAGTTDTQYF
NA,TRBV6-4,TRBJ2-7,NA,TGTGCCAGCATCGGACGGACCCTCTACGAGCAGTACTTC,CASIGRTLYEQYF
NA,TRBV24-1,TRBJ2-1,NA,TGTGCCACCAGTGGGTTACATGAGCAGTTCTTC,CATSGLHEQFF
TRBD2,TRBV7-7,TRBJ2-1,NA,TGTGCCAGCAGCTCTGACCTCGGGACTATCAATGAGCAGTTCTTC,CASSSDLGTINEQFF
NA,TRBV27,TRBJ1-1,NA,TGTGCCAGCAGTTTAAGGTCAACGAACACTGAAGCTTTCTTT,CASSLRSTNTEAFF
NA,TRBV7-9,TRBJ2-1,NA,TGTGCCAGCAGCTTAGTTGACACCGCAGAGCAGTTCTTC,CASSLVDTAEQFF
NA,TRBV7-2,TRBJ2-7,NA,TGTGCCAGCAGCTCGGAAGTGAACGAGCAGTACTTC,CASSSEVNEQYF
NA,TRBV20-1,TRBJ1-5,NA,TGCAGTGCTAGAGATGGGTATCAGCCCCAGCATTTT,CSARDGYQPQHF
NA,TRBV7-9,TRBJ1-2,NA,TGTGCCAGCAGCTTAGTTCAAGGGGTCGGCTATGGCTACACCTTC,CASSLVQGVGYGYTF
NA,TRBV18,TRBJ2-2,NA,TGTGCCAGCTCAGCTCCGACACTAACGTTTGTCACCGGGGAGCTGTTTTTT,CASSAPTLTFVTGELFF
NA,TRBV9,TRBJ2-4,NA,TGTGCCAGCAGCCCTAGGGTGTTAGGGCCAGCCAAAAACATTCAGTACTTC,CASSPRVLGPAKNIQYF
TRBD2,TRBV29-1,TRBJ2-1,NA,TGCAGCGTACCTGGAGAGAGCGGGAGGAGGCTTAAGAGTGAGCAGTTCTTC,CSVPGESGRRLKSEQFF
TRBD1,TRBV19,TRBJ2-3,once,TGTGCCAGTGCCCGGGACAGCCTTTCCAATACGCAGTATTTT,CASARDSLSNTQYF
NA,TRBV9,TRBJ1-5,once,TGTGCCAGCAGCGTAGAGGGCCGGGGAAATCAGCCCCAGCATTTT,CASSVEGRGNQPQHF
TRBD1,TRBV20-1,TRBJ1-2,NA,TGCAGTGCTTTAGATTTCGGACAGGGGGCAGGAGAAGGTGGCTACACCTTC,CSALDFGQGAGEGGYTF
NA,TRBV3-1,TRBJ1-5,NA,TGTGCCAGCAGCCAAGATCTATCCAATCAGCCCCAGCATTTT,CASSQDLSNQPQHF
NA,TRBV4-3,TRBJ2-7,NA,TGCGCCAGCAGCCAAGATGGCTGGACCTACGAGCAGTACTTC,CASSQDGWTYEQYF